This T cell receptor beta chain is from a study of T cells in Graves' hyperthyroidism and ophthalmopathy. CDR1 MNHNS and CDR2 SASEGT come from the germline V gene. This CDR3 has 12 amino acids. V shed 8 bases, J shed 9 bases, and the junction held 5 bases outside the gene matches. Whole-study findings and limits: Most thyroid clonotypes expanded above 0.001 were also detected in blood.

This clonotype has only a few counts. Its target is unknown. Researchers amplified the TCR beta CDR3 regions from RNA transcripts. The HTBI primer set served for first-round RT-PCR of the TCR CDR3. TCRdb re-derived calls from the multiplex PCR reads in MiXCR, one entry per CDR3 protein. This table holds more than 550,000 distinct CDR3 sequences, 17% found once. This chain connects TRBV6-1 to TRBJ2-1, with 9 bases matching TRBD2. The sample comprised blood. This clonotype originated in a man aged 50 to 60 with Graves' hyperthyroidism. The CDR3 is CASGDSGGEQFF. The CDR3 DNA sequence: TGTGCCAGCGGGGATAGCGGGGGTGAGCAGTTCTTC.